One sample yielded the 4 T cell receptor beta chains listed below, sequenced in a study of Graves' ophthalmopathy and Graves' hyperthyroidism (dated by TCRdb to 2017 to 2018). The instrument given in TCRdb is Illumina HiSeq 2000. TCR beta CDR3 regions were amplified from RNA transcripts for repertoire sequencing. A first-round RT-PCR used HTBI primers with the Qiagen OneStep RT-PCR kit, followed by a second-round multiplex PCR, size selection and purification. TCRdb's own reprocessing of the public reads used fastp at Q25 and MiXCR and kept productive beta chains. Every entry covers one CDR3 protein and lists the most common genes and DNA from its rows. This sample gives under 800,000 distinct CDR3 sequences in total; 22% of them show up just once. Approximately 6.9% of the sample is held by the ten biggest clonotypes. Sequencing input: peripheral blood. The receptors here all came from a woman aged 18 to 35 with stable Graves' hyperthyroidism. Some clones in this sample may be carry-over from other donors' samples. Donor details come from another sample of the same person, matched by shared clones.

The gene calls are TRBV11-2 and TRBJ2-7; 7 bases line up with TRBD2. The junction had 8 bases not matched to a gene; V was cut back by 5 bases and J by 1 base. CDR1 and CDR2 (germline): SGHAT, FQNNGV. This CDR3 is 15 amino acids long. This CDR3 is CASSLRAGKSYEQYF. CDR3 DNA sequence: TGTGCCAGCAGCCTAAGAGCGGGGAAATCCTACGAGCAGTACTTC.

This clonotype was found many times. In DNA, the CDR3 is TGTGCTAGTGGTTTGGTTCAACATATGAACACTGAAGCTTTCTTT. Its translation is CASGLVQHMNTEAFF. This chain links TRBV12-5 with TRBJ1-1; D gene uncertain. This CDR3 has 15 amino acids. Germline-derived CDR1 and CDR2 are LGHNT and FRNRAP. With 0 bases removed from V and 0 bases from J, the gap between germline ends came to 8 bases.

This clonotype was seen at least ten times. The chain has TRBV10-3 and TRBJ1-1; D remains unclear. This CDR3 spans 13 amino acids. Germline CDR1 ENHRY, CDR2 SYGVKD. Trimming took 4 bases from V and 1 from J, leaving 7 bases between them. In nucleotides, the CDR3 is TGTGCCATCAGTGCGGTGGGGAACACTGAAGCTTTCTTT. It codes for CAISAVGNTEAFF.

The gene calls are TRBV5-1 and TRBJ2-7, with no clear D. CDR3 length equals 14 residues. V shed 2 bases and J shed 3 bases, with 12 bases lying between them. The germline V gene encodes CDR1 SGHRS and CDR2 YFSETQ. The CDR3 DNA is TGCGCCAGCAGCTTAAGAAGTTGGGACTACGAGCAGTACTTC. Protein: CASSLRSWDYEQYF. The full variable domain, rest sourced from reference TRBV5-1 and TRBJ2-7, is KAGVTQTPRYLIKTRGQQVTLSCSPISGHRSVSWYQQTPGQGLQFLFEYFSETQRNKGNFPGRFSGRQFSNSRSEMNVSTLELGDSALYLCASSLRSWDYEQYFGPGTRLTVT.